This TCR beta chain comes out of a study of blood T cell repertoires in COVID-19. Whole-study context: Symptom resolution, clearance, or two negative PCRs marked the recovered donors of Cohort 3. T cells, B-cell-depleted T cells, or PBMCs provided the cDNA or gDNA that served as material.

V lost 7 bases and J 3 bases, leaving 18 bases between the germline ends. Germline CDR1 MGHRA, CDR2 YSYEKL. The CDR3 is made up of 15 amino acids. Only in-frame clones appear in the TCRdb table, and some are missing; sequencing was by immunoSEQ multiplex PCR. This sample has about 190,000 clones, with 70% to 90% found just once. The material sequenced was PBMCs or T cells enriched from blood (not recorded which). The chain couples TRBV4-1 to TRBJ1-1; no definite D call. This TCR was sampled from a woman between 35 and 50 years old in a cohort exposed to, infected with or recovered from COVID-19 (not recorded which). The CDR3 loop is CASTPREVSDTEAFF. The CDR3 bases are TGCGCCAGCACCCCCCGGGAGGTGTCGGACACTGAAGCTTTCTTT.